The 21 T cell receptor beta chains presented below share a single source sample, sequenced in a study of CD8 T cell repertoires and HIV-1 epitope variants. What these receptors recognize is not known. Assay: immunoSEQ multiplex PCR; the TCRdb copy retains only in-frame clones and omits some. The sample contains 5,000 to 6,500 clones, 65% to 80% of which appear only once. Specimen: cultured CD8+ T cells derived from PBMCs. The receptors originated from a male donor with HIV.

CDR3 amino acids: CASSEGSMNTEAFF. The CDR3 nucleotides read TGCGCCAGCAGTGAGGGCAGTATGAACACTGAAGCTTTCTTT. The rearrangement joins TRBV10-1 to TRBJ1-1; no firm D call. The CDR3 loop spans 14 amino acids. Germline CDR1 WNHNN, CDR2 SYGVQD (reference sequence). The ends were cut back, 2 bases at V and 0 bases at J, with 7 bases in the middle.

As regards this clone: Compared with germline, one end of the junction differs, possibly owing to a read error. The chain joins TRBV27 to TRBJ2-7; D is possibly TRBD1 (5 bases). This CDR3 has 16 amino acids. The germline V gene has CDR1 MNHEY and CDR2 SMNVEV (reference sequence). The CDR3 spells CASSLSGIDGLYEQYF. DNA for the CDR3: TGTGCCAGCAGTCTATCAGGGATAGATGGGCTCTACGAGCAGTACTTC.

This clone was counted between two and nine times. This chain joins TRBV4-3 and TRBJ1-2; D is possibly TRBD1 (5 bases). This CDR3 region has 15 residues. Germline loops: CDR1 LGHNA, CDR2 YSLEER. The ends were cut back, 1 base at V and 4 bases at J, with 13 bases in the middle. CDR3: CASSQGLGTSYGYTF. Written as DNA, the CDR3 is TGCGCCAGCAGCCAAGGTCTCGGGACTTCCTATGGCTACACCTTC.

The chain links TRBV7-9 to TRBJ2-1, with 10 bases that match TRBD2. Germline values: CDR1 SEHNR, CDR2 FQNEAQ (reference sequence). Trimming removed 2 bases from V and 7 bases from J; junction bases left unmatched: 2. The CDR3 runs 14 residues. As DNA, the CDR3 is TGTGCCAGCAGCTTAACGGGACTAGCGAATGAGCAGTTCTTC. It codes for CASSLTGLANEQFF.

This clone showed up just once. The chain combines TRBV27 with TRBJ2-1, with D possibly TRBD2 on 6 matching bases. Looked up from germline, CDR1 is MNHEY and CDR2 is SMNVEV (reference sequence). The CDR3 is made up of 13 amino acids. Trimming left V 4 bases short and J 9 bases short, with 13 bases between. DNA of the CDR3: TGTGCCAGCAGTTCCTTAATGGGGGGTGAGCAGTTCTTC. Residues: CASSSLMGGEQFF.

The CDR3 DNA follows: TGTGCCAGCAGCCAAGCTCCGGCGATTGAGCAGTTCTTC. Translated, it gives CASSQAPAIEQFF. The chain employs TRBV14 and TRBJ2-1; D gene uncertain. The CDR3 is 13 amino acids. V was clipped by 1 base and J by 9 bases, with 10 bases between them. Germline loops: CDR1 SGHDN, CDR2 FVKESK. The full variable domain, in which reference TRBV14 and TRBJ2-1 provide the parts outside the CDR3, is EAGVTQFPSHSVIEKGQTVTLRCDPISGHDNLYWYRRVMGKEIKFLLHFVKESKQDESGMPNNRFLAERTGGTYSTLKVQPAELEDSGVYFCASSQAPAIEQFFGPGTRLTVL.

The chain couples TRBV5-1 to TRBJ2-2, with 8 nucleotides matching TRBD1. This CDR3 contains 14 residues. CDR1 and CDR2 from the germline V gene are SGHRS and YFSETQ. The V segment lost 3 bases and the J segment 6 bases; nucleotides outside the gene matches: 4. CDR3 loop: CASSSGGASGELFF. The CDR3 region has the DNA TGCGCCAGCAGCTCAGGGGGCGCATCCGGGGAGCTGTTTTTT.

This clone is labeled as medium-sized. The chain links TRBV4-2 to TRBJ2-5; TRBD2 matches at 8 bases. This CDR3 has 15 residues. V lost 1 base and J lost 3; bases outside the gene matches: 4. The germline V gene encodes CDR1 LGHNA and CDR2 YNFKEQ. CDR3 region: CASSQGGAGEETQYF. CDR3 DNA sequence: TGTGCCAGCAGCCAAGGCGGAGCGGGGGAAGAGACCCAGTACTTC.

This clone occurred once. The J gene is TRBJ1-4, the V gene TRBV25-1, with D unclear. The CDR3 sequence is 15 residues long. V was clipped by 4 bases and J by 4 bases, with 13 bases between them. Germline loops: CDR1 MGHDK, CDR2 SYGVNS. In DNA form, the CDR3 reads TGTGCCAGCAGTGTTCCAATACGTATTAATGAAAAACTGTTTTTT. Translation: CASSVPIRINEKLFF.

As DNA, the CDR3 is TGTGCCAGCAGTTTATTAGACAGCTACGAGCAGTACTTC. Translated: CASSLLDSYEQYF. The chain couples TRBV28 to TRBJ2-7; TRBD1 is a possible D gene (5 bases). Trimming left V 1 base short and J 3 bases short, with 7 bases between. The CDR3 sequence is 13 residues long. Germline lookup yields CDR1 MDHEN and CDR2 SYDVKM.

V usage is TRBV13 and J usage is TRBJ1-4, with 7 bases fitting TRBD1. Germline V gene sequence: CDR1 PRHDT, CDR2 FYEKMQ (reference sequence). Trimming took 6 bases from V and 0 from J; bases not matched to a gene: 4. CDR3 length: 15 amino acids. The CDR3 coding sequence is TGTGCCAGCAGTGGGACAGCTGCAACTAATGAAAAACTGTTTTTT. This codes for CASSGTAATNEKLFF.

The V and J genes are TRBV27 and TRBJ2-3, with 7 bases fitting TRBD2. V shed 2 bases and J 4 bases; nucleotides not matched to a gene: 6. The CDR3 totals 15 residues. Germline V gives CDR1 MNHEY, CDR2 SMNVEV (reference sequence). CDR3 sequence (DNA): TGTGCCAGCAGTTTACGGGGGGTCGGGGCAGATACGCAGTATTTT. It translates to CASSLRGVGADTQYF.

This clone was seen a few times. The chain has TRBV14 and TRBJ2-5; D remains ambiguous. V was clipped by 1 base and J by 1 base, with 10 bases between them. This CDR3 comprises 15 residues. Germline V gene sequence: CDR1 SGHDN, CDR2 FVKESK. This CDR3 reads CASSQVVELQETQYF. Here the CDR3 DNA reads TGTGCCAGCAGCCAAGTGGTTGAACTCCAAGAGACCCAGTACTTC. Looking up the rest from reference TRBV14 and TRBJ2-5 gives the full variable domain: EAGVTQFPSHSVIEKGQTVTLRCDPISGHDNLYWYRRVMGKEIKFLLHFVKESKQDESGMPNNRFLAERTGGTYSTLKVQPAELEDSGVYFCASSQVVELQETQYFGPGTRLLVL.

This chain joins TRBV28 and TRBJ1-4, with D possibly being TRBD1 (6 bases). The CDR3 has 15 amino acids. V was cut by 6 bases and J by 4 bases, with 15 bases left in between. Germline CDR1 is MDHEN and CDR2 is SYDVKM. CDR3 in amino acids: CASSTPRGGNEKLFF. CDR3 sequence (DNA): TGTGCCAGCAGCACCCCCCGAGGGGGTAATGAAAAACTGTTTTTT.

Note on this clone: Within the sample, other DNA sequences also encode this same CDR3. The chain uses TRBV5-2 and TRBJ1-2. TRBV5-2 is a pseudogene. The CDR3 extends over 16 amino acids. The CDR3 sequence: CASSQDPPDLDYGYTF. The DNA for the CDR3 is TGCGCCAGCAGCCAAGATCCCCCAGACTTGGACTATGGCTACACCTTC.

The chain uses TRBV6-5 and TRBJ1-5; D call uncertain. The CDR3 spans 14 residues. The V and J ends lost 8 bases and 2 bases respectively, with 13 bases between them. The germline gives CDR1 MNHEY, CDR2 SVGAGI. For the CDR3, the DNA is TGTGCCAGCCGAGCGGGTGGGGGCAATCAGCCCCAGCATTTT. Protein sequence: CASRAGGGNQPQHF.

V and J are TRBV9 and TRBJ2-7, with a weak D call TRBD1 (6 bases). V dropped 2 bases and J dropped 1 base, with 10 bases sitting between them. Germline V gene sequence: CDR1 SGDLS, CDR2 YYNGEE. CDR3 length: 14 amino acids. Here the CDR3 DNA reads TGTGCCAGCAGCGTCGGACAGTTTTCCTACGAGCAGTACTTC. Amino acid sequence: CASSVGQFSYEQYF.

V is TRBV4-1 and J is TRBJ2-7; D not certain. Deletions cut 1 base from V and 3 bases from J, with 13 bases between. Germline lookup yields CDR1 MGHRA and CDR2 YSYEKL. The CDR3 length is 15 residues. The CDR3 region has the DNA TGCGCCAGCAGCCAAGCCGCAGCCTCGAGCTACGAGCAGTACTTC. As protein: CASSQAAASSYEQYF.

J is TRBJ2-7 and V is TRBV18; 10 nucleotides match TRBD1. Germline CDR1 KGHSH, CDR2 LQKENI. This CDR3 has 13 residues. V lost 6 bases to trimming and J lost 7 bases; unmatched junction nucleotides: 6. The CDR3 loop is CASSTGGAGEQYF. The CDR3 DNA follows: TGTGCCAGCTCGACAGGGGGCGCGGGGGAGCAGTACTTC.

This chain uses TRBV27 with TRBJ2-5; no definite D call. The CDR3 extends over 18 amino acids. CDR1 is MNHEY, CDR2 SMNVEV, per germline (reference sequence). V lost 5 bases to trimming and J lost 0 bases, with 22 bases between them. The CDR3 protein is CASSPGPPGYPYQETQYF. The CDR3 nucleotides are TGTGCCAGCAGTCCCGGACCCCCCGGTTACCCTTACCAAGAGACCCAGTACTTC.

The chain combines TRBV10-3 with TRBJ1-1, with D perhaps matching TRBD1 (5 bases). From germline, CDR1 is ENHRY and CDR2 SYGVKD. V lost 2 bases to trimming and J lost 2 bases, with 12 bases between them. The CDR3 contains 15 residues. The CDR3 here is CAISEPTTANTEAFF. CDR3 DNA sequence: TGTGCCATCAGTGAGCCTACGACAGCCAACACTGAAGCTTTCTTT.